The sequence of this T cell receptor beta chain was determined in a study of CD8 T cells in Susac syndrome. In germline, CDR1 is LNHDA, CDR2 SQIVND (reference sequence). The CDR3 is made up of 14 amino acids. The V end lost 1 base, the J end lost 6 bases, and 12 bases lay between the germline ends. Random hexamers served to reverse transcribe about 0.45 to 1 ug RNA. Using its own MiXCR run on the immunoSEQ multiplex PCR reads, TCRdb lists one record per CDR3 protein. The sample records under 200,000 distinct CDR3 sequences, 90% to 95% being singletons. The chain carries TRBV19 and TRBJ1-1; D is possibly TRBD1 (6 bases). The source material was CD4+ T cells from PBMCs. The TCR comes from a human donor with Susac syndrome. The DNA for the CDR3 is TGTGCCAGTAGTATAGGGGTCCCAGGGGCTGAAGCTTTCTTT. Its protein product is CASSIGVPGAEAFF.